The entry that follows covers one TCR beta chain sequence. Per the germline V gene, CDR1 is SGHTA and CDR2 is FQGNSA. CDR3 length: 13 residues. The sample originates from a study of T cells expressing NK-cell markers. At the level of the study: The eight sequenced donors comprised seven who were HCMV-seropositive and one who was seronegative.

The authors made TCR beta cDNA libraries by 5'RACE template switching. This switching added a universal primer site and UMIs. TCRdb reprocessed the 5' RACE reads and keeps a single row for each CDR3 protein, giving no DNA. Recorded for this sample: some 410,000 distinct CDR3 sequences. J is TRBJ2-7 and V is TRBV7-2; TCRdb designates TRBD1, a call that cannot be tested without DNA. This clonotype was obtained from a woman aged 18 to 75 in good health. The sample taken for sequencing was blood T cells: a sorted CD56 or NKG2C T cell subset, CD4+ or CD8+ T cells, or bulk PBMC T cells (not recorded which). This CDR3 is CASSGNRLEEQYF.